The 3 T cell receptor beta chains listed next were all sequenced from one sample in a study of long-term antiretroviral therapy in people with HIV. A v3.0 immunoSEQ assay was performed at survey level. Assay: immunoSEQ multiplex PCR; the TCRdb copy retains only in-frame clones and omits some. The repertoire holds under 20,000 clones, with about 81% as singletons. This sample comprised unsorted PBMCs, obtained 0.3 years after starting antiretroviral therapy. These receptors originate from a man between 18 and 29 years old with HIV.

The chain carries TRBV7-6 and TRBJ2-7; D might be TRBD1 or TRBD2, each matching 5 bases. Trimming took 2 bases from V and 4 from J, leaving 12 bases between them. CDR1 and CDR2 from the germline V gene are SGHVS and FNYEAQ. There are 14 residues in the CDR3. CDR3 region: CASSLQEGLYEQYV. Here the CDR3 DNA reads TGTGCCAGCAGCTTACAAGAGGGGTTGTACGAGCAGTACGTC.

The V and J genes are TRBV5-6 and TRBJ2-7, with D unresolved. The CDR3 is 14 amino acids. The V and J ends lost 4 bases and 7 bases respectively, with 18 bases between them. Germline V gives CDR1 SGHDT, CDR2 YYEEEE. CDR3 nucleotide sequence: TGTGCCAGCAGCCCATCGACTGGCCTGGTTGAGCAGTACGTC. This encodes CASSPSTGLVEQYV.

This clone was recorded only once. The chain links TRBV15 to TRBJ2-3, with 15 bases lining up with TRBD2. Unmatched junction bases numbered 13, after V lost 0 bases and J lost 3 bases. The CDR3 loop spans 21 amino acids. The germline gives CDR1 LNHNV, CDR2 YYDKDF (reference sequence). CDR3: CATSRERTPGLAGGWTDTQYF. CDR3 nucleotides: TGTGCCACCAGCAGAGAGCGGACCCCGGGACTAGCGGGGGGATGGACAGATACGCAGTATTTT.